This entry features one T cell receptor (beta chain) sequence. Original processing methods: Reference gene primers were amplified, and this amplification served to estimate nucleated cell counts. Measured with immunoSEQ multiplex PCR; TCRdb has only the in-frame clones, and not every one. V and J calls and clone size are copied from that table; D and trimming were computed from the DNA. The table records under 300,000 clones, roughly nine tenths of them present only once. The data belong to a study of blood T cell repertoires in COVID-19. About the study: Acute-phase and convalescent COVID-19 samples originated in the United States, Italy and Spain. T cells, B-cell-depleted T cells, or PBMCs provided the cDNA or gDNA that served as material.

The sequence came from a man in his sixties with acute or convalescent COVID-19. The specimen was peripheral blood.

The CDR3 loop is CASSFNPPGQSEKLFF. DNA of the CDR3: TGTGCCAGCAGCTTCAATCCTCCGGGACAAAGCGAAAAACTGTTTTTT. The V and J genes are TRBV11-3 and TRBJ1-4; the D gene is possibly TRBD1 (6 bases). CDR1 is SGHNT, CDR2 YENEEA, per germline. The CDR3 is 16 amino acids. V dropped 3 bases and J dropped 8 bases, with 19 bases sitting between them. Full variable domain (missing parts from reference TRBV11-3 and TRBJ1-4): EAGVVQSPRYKIIEKKQPVAFWCNPISGHNTLYWYLQNLGQGPELLIRYENEEAVDDSQLPKDRFSAERLKGVDSTLKIQPAELGDSAVYLCASSFNPPGQSEKLFFGSGTQLSVL.